Below are 20 T cell receptor beta chains sequenced from a single sample in a study of graft-versus-host responses after intestinal transplantation. Co-plating was performed using roughly 200,000 CFSE-labeled responder cells and roughly 200,000 irradiated, violet-dye-labeled stimulator cells. The table came from immunoSEQ multiplex PCR; TCRdb's copy has only in-frame clones and leaves some out. Of 8,000 to 10,000 clones listed, about a quarter are singletons. Sample: alloreactive CD8+ T cells from a mixed lymphocyte reaction culture, taken before transplantation. Sample subset: CFSE-low proliferating T cells sorted from roughly six-day pre-transplant mixed lymphocyte reaction (GvH or HvG direction). These receptors were obtained from a human patient who was an organ donor for intestinal transplantation.

About this clone: At one end the junction does not follow the germline gene, possibly because of a read error. The rearrangement joins TRBV29-1 to TRBJ2-7; D may be TRBD2 (5 bases). The germline V gene encodes CDR1 SQVTM and CDR2 ANQGSEA. The CDR3 contains 13 residues. This CDR3 reads CSVEEEVAYEQYF. CDR3 coding DNA: TGCAGCGTGGAAGAGGAGGTCGCCTACGAGCAGTACTTC.

The V gene is TRBV6-5, the J gene TRBJ2-1; 7 bases align to TRBD1. V dropped 5 bases and J dropped 7; count of bases not matched to a gene: 2. Germline values: CDR1 MNHEY, CDR2 SVGAGI. CDR3 length equals 12 residues. The CDR3 is CASSKQGNEQFF. The CDR3 nucleotides are TGTGCCAGCAGTAAACAGGGGAATGAGCAGTTCTTC.

This clone was seen more than once but under ten times. The chain recombines TRBV27 with TRBJ2-1; 12 bases line up with TRBD2. V trimming: 2 bases; J trimming: 6 bases; junction bases outside the gene matches: 2. Germline loops: CDR1 MNHEY, CDR2 SMNVEV (reference sequence). CDR3 length equals 15 residues. The CDR3 nucleotides read TGTGCCAGCAGTTTAGGGACTAGCGGGTTCAATGAGCAGTTCTTC. Residues: CASSLGTSGFNEQFF.

This clone was detected a few times. The chain links TRBV4-1 to TRBJ1-4; D is unclear. This CDR3 is built from 13 residues. V was clipped by 4 bases and J by 8 bases, with 11 bases between them. CDR1 and CDR2 from the germline V gene are MGHRA and YSYEKL. The CDR3 coding sequence is TGCGCCAGCAGCCCGCGCCTGGGGGAAAAACTGTTTTTT. It encodes CASSPRLGEKLFF.

This clone has just a few counts. V and J are TRBV11-2 and TRBJ2-3; 8 bases are shared with TRBD2. This CDR3 contains 15 residues. Germline V CDR1 and CDR2: SGHAT, FQNNGV. V shed 5 bases and J 4 bases; nucleotides not matched to a gene: 8. CDR3 loop: CASSPITSGPDTQYF. CDR3 nucleotides: TGTGCCAGCAGCCCCATCACTAGCGGCCCAGATACGCAGTATTTT.

CDR3 region: CASSPGSGGGYTF. CDR3 DNA sequence: TGTGCCAGCAGCCCCGGAAGTGGTGGGGGCTACACCTTC. This chain uses TRBV7-8 with TRBJ1-2; no definite D call. Trimming cost V 5 bases and J 8 bases, with 15 bases left between them. CDR1 and CDR2 (germline): SGHVS, FQNEAQ. This CDR3 is built from 13 residues.

The chain joins TRBV2 to TRBJ1-1, with D uncertain. V dropped 1 base and J dropped 5 bases, with 8 bases sitting between them. CDR3 length: 13 residues. The germline V gene encodes CDR1 SNHLY and CDR2 FYNNEI. The CDR3 DNA reads TGTGCCAGCAGTGAAGGCGATAGAACTGAAGCTTTCTTT. Its protein is CASSEGDRTEAFF.

This clone was detected only a few times. Just one base apart from a much larger clone, this may be a read error. The chain couples TRBV29-1 to TRBJ2-7, with 8 bases lining up with TRBD1. The germline V gene encodes CDR1 SQVTM and CDR2 ANQGSEA. There are 15 residues in the CDR3. The CDR3 region is CSDEPPTGESLEQYF. The CDR3 DNA sequence: TGCAGCGATGAACCCCCGACAGGGGAGAGCCTAGAGCAGTACTTC.

J is TRBJ2-7 and V is TRBV7-8, with TRBD1 matching 7 bases. CDR1 and CDR2 from the germline V gene are SGHVS and FQNEAQ. The CDR3 loop spans 14 amino acids. V lost 5 bases and J lost 5; bases outside the gene matches: 9. DNA of the CDR3: TGTGCCAGCAGCCCTCCTAATACAGGGGACGAGCAGTACTTC. It is translated as CASSPPNTGDEQYF.

As regards this clone: Distinct nucleotide sequences in the sample also encode this CDR3. The CDR3: CAWSVLAGGYNEQFF. CDR3 bases: TGTGCCTGGAGTGTACTAGCGGGTGGGTACAATGAGCAGTTCTTC. The chain is built from TRBV30 and TRBJ2-1; 9 bases are shared with TRBD2. The CDR3 length is 15 residues. Germline V gene data show CDR1 as GTSNPN and CDR2 as SVGIG (reference sequence). After removal of 0 bases from V and 4 bases from J, the junction contained 4 bases not matched to a gene.

This clone turned up a few times. Given a much more abundant clone one base away, this may be a read error. Other DNA sequences in this specimen translate into the identical CDR3. The chain couples TRBV4-1 to TRBJ1-2, with 9 bases fitting TRBD1. The CDR3 extends over 16 amino acids. Looked up from germline, CDR1 is MGHRA and CDR2 is YSYEKL. The CDR3 bases are TGCGCCAGCACCCAAGGATCGGGACAGGGCCTATATGGCTACACTTTC. It is translated as CASTQGSGQGLYGYTF.

The sample holds a few counts of this clone. Here the CDR3 reads CASSVFGTSSTDTQYF. The CDR3 nucleotides read TGTGCCAGCAGCGTCTTCGGGACTTCATCCACAGATACGCAGTATTTT. The chain has TRBV9 and TRBJ2-3; a possible D gene is TRBD2 (6 bases). CDR1 and CDR2 (germline): SGDLS, YYNGEE. This CDR3 is built from 16 residues. V lost 2 bases to trimming and J lost 2 bases, with 15 bases between them.

The V and J genes are TRBV4-2 and TRBJ1-2; D is undetermined. The germline V gene encodes CDR1 LGHNA and CDR2 YNFKEQ. V was trimmed by 5 bases and J by 6 bases, leaving 13 bases between them. This CDR3 spans 13 amino acids. Written as DNA, the CDR3 is TGTGCCAGCAGCTTCATTGGGGTGGATGGCTACACCTTC. This gives the protein CASSFIGVDGYTF.

This clone was seen a handful of times. The gene calls are TRBV4-1 and TRBJ2-7; no definite D call. The V gene lost 6 bases and the J gene lost 0 bases, with 6 bases spanning the gap. The germline V gene encodes CDR1 MGHRA and CDR2 YSYEKL. This CDR3 spans 12 amino acids. The CDR3 here is CASSSSSYEQYF. The DNA for the CDR3 is TGCGCCAGCAGTTCAAGCTCCTACGAGCAGTACTTC.

In this sample, this clone turned up a few times. The V gene is TRBV5-1, the J gene TRBJ2-5; 7 nucleotides align to TRBD1. The J call is doubtful: the DNA matches TRBJ2-7 better. CDR1 SGHRS and CDR2 YFSETQ come from the germline V gene. There are 14 residues in the CDR3. This chain's CDR3 is CASSLNRGPYEQYF. The DNA for the CDR3 is TGCGCCAGCAGCTTGAACAGGGGACCCTACGAGCAGTACTTC.

By share, this clone counts as medium-sized. The rearrangement uses TRBV9 and TRBJ1-6; D is undetermined. The CDR3 consists of 12 residues. V lost 0 bases and J 10 bases, leaving 5 bases between the germline ends. Germline values: CDR1 SGDLS, CDR2 YYNGEE. DNA of the CDR3: TGTGCCAGCAGCGTAGAAACCTCACCCCTCCACTTT. Amino acid sequence: CASSVETSPLHF. Filled out from reference TRBV9 and TRBJ1-6, the complete variable domain reads DSGVTQTPKHLITATGQRVTLRCSPRSGDLSVYWYQQSLDQGLQFLIQYYNGEERAKGNILERFSAQQFPDLHSELNLSSLELGDSALYFCASSVETSPLHFGNGTRLTVT.

The genes are TRBV11-2 and TRBJ1-2; D perhaps matches TRBD1 (6 bases). Trimming stripped 3 bases from V and 3 bases from J, with 17 bases between. The germline gives CDR1 SGHAT, CDR2 FQNNGV. This CDR3 spans 16 amino acids. CDR3 region: CASSLTRPTGDYGYTF. The CDR3 DNA sequence: TGTGCCAGCAGCTTGACTCGCCCGACAGGAGACTATGGCTACACCTTC. The whole variable domain, filled in from reference TRBV11-2 and TRBJ1-2, reads EAGVAQSPRYKIIEKRQSVAFWCNPISGHATLYWYQQILGQGPKLLIQFQNNGVVDDSQLPKDRFSAERLKGVDSTLKIQPAKLEDSAVYLCASSLTRPTGDYGYTFGSGTRLTVV.

In this sample, this clone turned up a few times. The chain joins TRBV30 to TRBJ1-1, with unresolved D. V gave up 3 bases and J gave up 0 bases, with 5 bases separating them. CDR1 is GTSNPN, CDR2 SVGIG, per germline (reference sequence). The CDR3 runs 12 residues. For the CDR3, the DNA is TGTGCCTGGAGGGGTATGAACACTGAAGCTTTCTTT. It yields the protein CAWRGMNTEAFF.

This clone has a handful of counts. V and J are TRBV6-5 and TRBJ2-7, with 9 bases aligning to TRBD1. Germline loops: CDR1 MNHEY, CDR2 SVGAGI. The CDR3 length is 13 residues. With 0 bases clipped from V and 6 bases from J, the junction kept 0 bases outside the gene matches. The CDR3 bases are TGTGCCAGCAGTTACTCGACAGGGGGCGAGCAGTACTTC. This sequence encodes CASSYSTGGEQYF.

This clone has more than one count but fewer than ten. J is TRBJ2-2 and V is TRBV4-1; D call uncertain. The V end lost 0 bases, the J end lost 3 bases, and 2 bases lay between the germline ends. The germline V gene encodes CDR1 MGHRA and CDR2 YSYEKL. This CDR3 has 13 residues. CDR3 sequence: CASSQDDTGELFF. The CDR3 nucleotides read TGCGCCAGCAGCCAAGATGACACCGGGGAGCTGTTTTTT.